This T cell receptor beta chain was documented in a study of T cells in Graves' hyperthyroidism and ophthalmopathy. This clonotype was observed at least ten times. What it binds is unknown. CDR3 size: 15 residues. Trimming removed 6 bases at V and 1 base at J, with 15 bases between. Germline V gene sequence: CDR1 LGHDT, CDR2 YNNKEL (reference sequence). The TCR beta CDR3 regions underwent amplification using RNA transcripts as the source. A first-round RT-PCR of the TCR CDR3 used the HTBI primer set. TCRdb reprocessed the multiplex PCR reads with MiXCR, giving one entry per CDR3 protein. The sample lists about 410,000 distinct CDR3 sequences, around 15% occurring once. Study results and limitations: Through a model of 13 V-J features, ophthalmopathy was separated from stable hyperthyroidism. Model output signaled ophthalmopathy a median roughly 6 months ahead of onset.

The rearrangement links TRBV3-1 to TRBJ1-2; D may be TRBD1 (6 bases). The sample was blood. This TCR was sampled from a man aged 18 to 30 with Graves' ophthalmopathy. The CDR3 nucleotides are TGTGCCAGCAGTCATGGGACAACCTTTAACTATGGCTACACCTTC. Translation: CASSHGTTFNYGYTF.